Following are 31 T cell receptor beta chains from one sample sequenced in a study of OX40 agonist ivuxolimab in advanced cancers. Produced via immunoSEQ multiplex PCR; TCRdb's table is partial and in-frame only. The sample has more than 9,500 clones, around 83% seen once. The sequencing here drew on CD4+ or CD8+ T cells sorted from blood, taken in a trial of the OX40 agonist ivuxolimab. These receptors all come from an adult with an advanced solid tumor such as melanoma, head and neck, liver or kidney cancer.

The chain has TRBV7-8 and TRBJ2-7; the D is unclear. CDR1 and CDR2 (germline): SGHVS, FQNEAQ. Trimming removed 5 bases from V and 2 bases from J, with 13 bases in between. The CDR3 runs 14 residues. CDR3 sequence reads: CASSDLGRAYEQYF. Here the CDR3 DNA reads TGTGCCAGCAGCGATCTAGGACGGGCCTACGAGCAGTACTTC. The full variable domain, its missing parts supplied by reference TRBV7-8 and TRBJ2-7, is GAGVSQSPRYKVAKRGQDVALRCDPISGHVSLFWYQQALGQGPEFLTYFQNEAQLDKSGLPSDRFFAERPEGSVSTLKIQRTQQEDSAVYLCASSDLGRAYEQYFGPGTRLTVT.

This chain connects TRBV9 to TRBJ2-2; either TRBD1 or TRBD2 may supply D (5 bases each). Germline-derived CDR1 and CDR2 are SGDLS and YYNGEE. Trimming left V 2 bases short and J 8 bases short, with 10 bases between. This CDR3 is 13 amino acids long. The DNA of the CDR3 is TGTGCCAGCAGCGTTGGGACCCTGGGGGAGCTGTTTTTT. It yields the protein CASSVGTLGELFF.

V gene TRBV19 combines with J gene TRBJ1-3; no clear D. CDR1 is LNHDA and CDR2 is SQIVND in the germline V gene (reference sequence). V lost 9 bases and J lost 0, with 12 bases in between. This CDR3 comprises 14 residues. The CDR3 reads CASTTQSSGNTIYF. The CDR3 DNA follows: TGTGCCAGCACGACACAGAGCTCTGGAAACACCATATATTTT.

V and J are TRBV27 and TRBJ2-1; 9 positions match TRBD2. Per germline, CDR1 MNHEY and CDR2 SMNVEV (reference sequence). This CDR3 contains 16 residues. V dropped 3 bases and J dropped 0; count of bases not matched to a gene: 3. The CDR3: CASSLVAGASYNEQFF. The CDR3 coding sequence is TGTGCCAGCAGTTTGGTAGCGGGGGCCTCCTACAATGAGCAGTTCTTC.

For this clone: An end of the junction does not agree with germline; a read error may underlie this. The CDR3 reads CVSSQESYQGRDTQYF. In nucleotides, the CDR3 is TGCGTCAGCAGCCAAGAATCATATCAGGGACGGGATACGCAGTATTTT. This chain joins TRBV4-3 and TRBJ2-3; D possibly matches TRBD1 or TRBD2 (5 bases each). The CDR3 has 16 amino acids. Germline V gene sequence: CDR1 LGHNA, CDR2 YSLEER.

CDR3: CAISASGRRTGELFF. The CDR3 DNA follows: TGTGCCATCAGCGCTAGCGGGAGAAGGACCGGGGAGCTGTTTTTT. The V and J genes are TRBV6-1 and TRBJ2-2; 10 bases match TRBD2. J gave up 5 bases and V 10 bases, and 10 bases lay outside the gene matches. This CDR3 comprises 15 residues. Germline V gene lookup returns CDR1 MNHNS and CDR2 SASEGT.

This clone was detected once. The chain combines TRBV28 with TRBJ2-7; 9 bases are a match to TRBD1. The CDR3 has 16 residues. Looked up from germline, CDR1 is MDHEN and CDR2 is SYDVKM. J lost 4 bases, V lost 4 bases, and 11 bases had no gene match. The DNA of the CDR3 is TGTGCCAGCAGTTACCTCCTGGGGACAGGGACATACGAGCAGTACTTC. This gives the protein CASSYLLGTGTYEQYF. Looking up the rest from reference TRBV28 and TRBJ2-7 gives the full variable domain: DVKVTQSSRYLVKRTGEKVFLECVQDMDHENMFWYRQDPGLGLRLIYFSYDVKMKEKGDIPEGYSVSREKKERFSLILESASTNQTSMYLCASSYLLGTGTYEQYFGPGTRLTVT.

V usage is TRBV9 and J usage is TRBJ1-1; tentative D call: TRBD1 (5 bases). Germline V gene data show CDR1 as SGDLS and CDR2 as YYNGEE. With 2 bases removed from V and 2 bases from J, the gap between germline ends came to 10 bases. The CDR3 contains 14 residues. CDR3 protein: CASSVGTANTEAFF. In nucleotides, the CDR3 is TGTGCCAGCAGCGTCGGGACCGCAAACACTGAAGCTTTCTTT.

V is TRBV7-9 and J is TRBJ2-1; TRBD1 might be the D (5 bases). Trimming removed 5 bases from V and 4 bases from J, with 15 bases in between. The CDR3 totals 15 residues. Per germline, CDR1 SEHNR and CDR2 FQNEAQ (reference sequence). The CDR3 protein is CASSRQDKEYNEQFF. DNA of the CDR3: TGTGCCAGCAGCCGGCAGGACAAGGAATACAATGAGCAGTTCTTC.

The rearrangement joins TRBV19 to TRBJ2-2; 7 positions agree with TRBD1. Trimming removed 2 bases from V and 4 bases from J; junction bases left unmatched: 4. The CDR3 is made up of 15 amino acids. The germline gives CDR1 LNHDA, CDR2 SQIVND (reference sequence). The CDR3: CASSIRQGFTGELFF. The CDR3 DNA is TGTGCCAGTAGTATAAGACAGGGATTCACCGGGGAGCTGTTTTTT. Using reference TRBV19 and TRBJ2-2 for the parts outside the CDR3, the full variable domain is DGGITQSPKYLFRKEGQNVTLSCEQNLNHDAMYWYRQDPGQGLRLIYYSQIVNDFQKGDIAEGYSVSREKKESFPLTVTSAQKNPTAFYLCASSIRQGFTGELFFGEGSRLTVL.

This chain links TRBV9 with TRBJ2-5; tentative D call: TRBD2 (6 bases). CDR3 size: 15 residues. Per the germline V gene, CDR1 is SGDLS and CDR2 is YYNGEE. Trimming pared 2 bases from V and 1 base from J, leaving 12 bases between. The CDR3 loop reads CASSVGGASQETQYF. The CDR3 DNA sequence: TGTGCCAGCAGCGTTGGAGGGGCCTCCCAAGAGACCCAGTACTTC.

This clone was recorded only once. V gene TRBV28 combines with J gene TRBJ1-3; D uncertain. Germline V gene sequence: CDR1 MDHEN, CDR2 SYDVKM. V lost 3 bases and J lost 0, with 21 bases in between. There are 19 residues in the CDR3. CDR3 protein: CASSFSFLVRDRSGNTIYF. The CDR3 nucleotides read TGTGCCAGCAGTTTTAGTTTTCTTGTGAGAGACCGCTCTGGAAACACCATATATTTT.

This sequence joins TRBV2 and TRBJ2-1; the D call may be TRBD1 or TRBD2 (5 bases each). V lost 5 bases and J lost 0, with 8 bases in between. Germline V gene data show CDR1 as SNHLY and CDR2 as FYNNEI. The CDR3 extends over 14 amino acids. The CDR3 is CASSPGSSYNEQFF. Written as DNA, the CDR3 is TGTGCCAGCAGTCCAGGGAGCTCCTACAATGAGCAGTTCTTC.

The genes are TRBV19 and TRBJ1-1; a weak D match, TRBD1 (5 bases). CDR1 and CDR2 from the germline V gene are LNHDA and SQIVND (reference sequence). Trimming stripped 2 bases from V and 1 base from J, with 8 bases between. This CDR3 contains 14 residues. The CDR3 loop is CASSIRGENTEAFF. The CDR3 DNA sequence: TGTGCCAGTAGTATAAGGGGAGAGAACACTGAAGCTTTCTTT. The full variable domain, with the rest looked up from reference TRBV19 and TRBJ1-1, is DGGITQSPKYLFRKEGQNVTLSCEQNLNHDAMYWYRQDPGQGLRLIYYSQIVNDFQKGDIAEGYSVSREKKESFPLTVTSAQKNPTAFYLCASSIRGENTEAFFGQGTRLTVV.

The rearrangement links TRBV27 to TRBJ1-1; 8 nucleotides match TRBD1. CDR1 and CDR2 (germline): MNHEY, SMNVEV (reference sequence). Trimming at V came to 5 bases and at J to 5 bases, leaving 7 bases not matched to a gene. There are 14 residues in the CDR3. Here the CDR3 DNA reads TGTGCCAGCAGTATTGACAGGGGAGGGACTGAAGCTTTCTTT. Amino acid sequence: CASSIDRGGTEAFF.

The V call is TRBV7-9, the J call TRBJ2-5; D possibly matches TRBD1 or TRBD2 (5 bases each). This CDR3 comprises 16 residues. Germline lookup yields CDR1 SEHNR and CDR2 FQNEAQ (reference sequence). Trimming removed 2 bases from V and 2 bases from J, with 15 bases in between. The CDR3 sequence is CASSLRDERGQETQYF. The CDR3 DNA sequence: TGTGCCAGCAGCTTACGGGACGAAAGGGGACAAGAGACCCAGTACTTC.

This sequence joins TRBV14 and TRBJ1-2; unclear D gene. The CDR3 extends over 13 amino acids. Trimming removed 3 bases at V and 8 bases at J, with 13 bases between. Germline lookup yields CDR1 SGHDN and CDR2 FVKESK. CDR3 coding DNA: TGTGCCAGCAGCCACACAGTAGCCGAGGGCTACACCTTC. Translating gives CASSHTVAEGYTF. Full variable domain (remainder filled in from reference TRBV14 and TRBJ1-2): EAGVTQFPSHSVIEKGQTVTLRCDPISGHDNLYWYRRVMGKEIKFLLHFVKESKQDESGMPNNRFLAERTGGTYSTLKVQPAELEDSGVYFCASSHTVAEGYTFGSGTRLTVV.

CDR3 nucleotide sequence: TGTGCCAGCAGCTCAAAGTCGACAGGGGGCACTGAAGCTTTCTTT. This translates into CASSSKSTGGTEAFF. The J gene is TRBJ1-1, the V gene TRBV7-9, with 9 bases matching TRBD1. Germline CDR1 and CDR2: SEHNR and FQNEAQ (reference sequence). V was clipped by 4 bases and J by 4 bases; unmatched bases: 7. CDR3 length: 15 amino acids.

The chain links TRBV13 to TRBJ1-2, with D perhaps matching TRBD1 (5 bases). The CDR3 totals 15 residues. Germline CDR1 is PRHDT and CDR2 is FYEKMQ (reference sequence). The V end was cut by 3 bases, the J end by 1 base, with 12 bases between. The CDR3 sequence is CASSFGGTGNYGYTF. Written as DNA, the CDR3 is TGTGCCAGCAGCTTCGGGGGGACCGGTAACTATGGCTACACCTTC.

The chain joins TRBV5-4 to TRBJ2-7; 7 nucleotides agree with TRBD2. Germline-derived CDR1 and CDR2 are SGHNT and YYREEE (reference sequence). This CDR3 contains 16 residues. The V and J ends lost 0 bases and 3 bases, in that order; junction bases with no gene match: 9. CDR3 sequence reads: CASSLGGGSSFYEQYF. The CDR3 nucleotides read TGTGCCAGCAGCTTGGGGGGAGGGTCGTCATTCTACGAGCAGTACTTC.

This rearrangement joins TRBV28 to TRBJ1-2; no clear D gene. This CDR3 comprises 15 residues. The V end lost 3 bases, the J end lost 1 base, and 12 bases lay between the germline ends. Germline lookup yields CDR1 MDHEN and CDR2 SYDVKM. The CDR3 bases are TGTGCCAGCAGTTTGGCGGCGTGGGGTAACTATGGCTACACCTTC. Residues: CASSLAAWGNYGYTF.

The CDR3 is CAISVSGHVSSYEQYF. The CDR3 DNA is TGTGCCATCAGTGTCTCGGGACACGTCAGCTCCTACGAGCAGTACTTC. V usage is TRBV10-3 and J usage is TRBJ2-7; weak D call: TRBD1 (6 bases). The germline V and J ends were trimmed by 4 bases and 0 bases, with 16 bases remaining between them. The CDR3 runs 16 residues. The germline V gene has CDR1 ENHRY and CDR2 SYGVKD.

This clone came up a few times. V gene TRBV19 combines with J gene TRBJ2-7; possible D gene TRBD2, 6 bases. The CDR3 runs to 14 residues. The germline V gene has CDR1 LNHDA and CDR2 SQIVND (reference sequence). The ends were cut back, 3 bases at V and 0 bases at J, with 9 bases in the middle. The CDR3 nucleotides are TGTGCCAGTAGTATTGCGGGGAGCTCCTACGAGCAGTACTTC. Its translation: CASSIAGSSYEQYF.

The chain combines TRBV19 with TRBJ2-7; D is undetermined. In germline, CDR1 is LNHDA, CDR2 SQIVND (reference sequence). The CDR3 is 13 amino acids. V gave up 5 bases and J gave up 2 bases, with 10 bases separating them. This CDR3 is CASSYTETYEQYF. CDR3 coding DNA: TGTGCCAGTAGTTACACTGAAACCTACGAGCAGTACTTC.

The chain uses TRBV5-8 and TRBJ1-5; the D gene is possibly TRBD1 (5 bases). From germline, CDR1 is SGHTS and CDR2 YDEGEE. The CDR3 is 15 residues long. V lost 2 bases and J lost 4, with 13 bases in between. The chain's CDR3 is CASSFGTVGNQPQHF. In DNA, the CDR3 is TGTGCCAGCAGCTTCGGGACGGTGGGAAATCAGCCCCAGCATTTT.

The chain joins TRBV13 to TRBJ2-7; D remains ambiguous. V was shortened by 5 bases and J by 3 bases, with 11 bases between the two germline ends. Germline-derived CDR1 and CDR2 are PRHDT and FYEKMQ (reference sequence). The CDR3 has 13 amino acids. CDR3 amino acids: CASSKGPNYEQYF. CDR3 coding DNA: TGTGCCAGCAGCAAGGGCCCAAACTACGAGCAGTACTTC.

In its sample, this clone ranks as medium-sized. The chain's CDR3 is CASTTRDVNTGELFF. DNA for the CDR3: TGTGCCAGCACGACACGGGACGTCAACACCGGGGAGCTGTTTTTT. The genes are TRBV9 and TRBJ2-2, with D perhaps being TRBD1 or TRBD2 (5 bases each). Germline assignment: CDR1 SGDLS and CDR2 YYNGEE. The CDR3 has 15 amino acids. The V gene lost 6 bases and the J gene lost 2 bases, with 14 bases spanning the gap.

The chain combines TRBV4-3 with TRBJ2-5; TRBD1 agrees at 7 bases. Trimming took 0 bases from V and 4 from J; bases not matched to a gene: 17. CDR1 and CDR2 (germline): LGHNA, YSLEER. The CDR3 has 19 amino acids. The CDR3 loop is CASSQEKGRQGRLGETQYF. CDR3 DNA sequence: TGCGCCAGCAGCCAAGAAAAGGGGCGACAGGGCCGTTTGGGAGAGACCCAGTACTTC.

The CDR3 DNA sequence: TGCAGCGTTACCGGGGGGGGCGGGGAGCTGTTTTTT. This sequence encodes CSVTGGGGELFF. V usage is TRBV29-1 and J usage is TRBJ2-2; TRBD2 matches 8 bases. The CDR3 is 12 amino acids. V trimming: 5 bases; J trimming: 7 bases; junction bases outside the gene matches: 3. CDR1 and CDR2 from the germline V gene are SQVTM and ANQGSEA.

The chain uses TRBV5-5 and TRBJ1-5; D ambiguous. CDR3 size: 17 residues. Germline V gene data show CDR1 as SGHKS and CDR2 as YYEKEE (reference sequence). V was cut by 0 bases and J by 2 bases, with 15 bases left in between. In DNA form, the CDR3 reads TGTGCCAGCAGCTTGGACCCCTTGGAGCCCGGCAATCAGCCCCAGCATTTT. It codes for CASSLDPLEPGNQPQHF.

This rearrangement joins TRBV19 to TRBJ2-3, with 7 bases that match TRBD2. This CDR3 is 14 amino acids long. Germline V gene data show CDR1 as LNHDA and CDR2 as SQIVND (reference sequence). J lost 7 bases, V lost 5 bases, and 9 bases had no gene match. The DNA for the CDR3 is TGTGCCAGTAGTGTCTCCCTCGGGGGGAATACGCAGTATTTT. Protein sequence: CASSVSLGGNTQYF.